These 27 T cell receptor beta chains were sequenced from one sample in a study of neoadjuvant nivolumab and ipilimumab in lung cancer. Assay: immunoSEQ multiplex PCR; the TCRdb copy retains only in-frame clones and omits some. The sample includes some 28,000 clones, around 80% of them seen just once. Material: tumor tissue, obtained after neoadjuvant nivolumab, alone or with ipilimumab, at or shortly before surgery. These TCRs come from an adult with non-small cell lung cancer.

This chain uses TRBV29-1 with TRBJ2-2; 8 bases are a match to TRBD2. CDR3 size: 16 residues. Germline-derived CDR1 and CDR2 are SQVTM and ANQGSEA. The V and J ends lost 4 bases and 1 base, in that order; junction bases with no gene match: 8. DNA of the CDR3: TGCAGCGTTGGGGCGGGAGGAAATCTGAACACCGGGGAGCTGTTTTTT. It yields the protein CSVGAGGNLNTGELFF.

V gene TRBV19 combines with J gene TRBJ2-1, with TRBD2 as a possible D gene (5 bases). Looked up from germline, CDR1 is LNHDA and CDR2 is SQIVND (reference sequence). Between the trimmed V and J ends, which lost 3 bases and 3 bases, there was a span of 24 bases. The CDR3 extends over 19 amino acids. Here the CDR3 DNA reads TGTGCCAGTAGTATTACCCCGCTAGCCCTCAAAAGCTTCTACAATGAGCAGTTCTTC. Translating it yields CASSITPLALKSFYNEQFF.

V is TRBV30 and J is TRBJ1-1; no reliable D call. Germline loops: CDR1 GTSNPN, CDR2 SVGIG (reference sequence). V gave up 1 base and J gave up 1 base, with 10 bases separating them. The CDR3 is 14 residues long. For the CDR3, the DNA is TGTGCCTGGAGTGCCAGGTTGGGGAACACTGAAGCTTTCTTT. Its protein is CAWSARLGNTEAFF. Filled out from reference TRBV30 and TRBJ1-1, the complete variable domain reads SQTIHQWPATLVQPVGSPLSLECTVEGTSNPNLYWYRQAAGRGLQLLFYSVGIGQISSEVPQNLSASRPQDRQFILSSKKLLLSDSGFYLCAWSARLGNTEAFFGQGTRLTVV.

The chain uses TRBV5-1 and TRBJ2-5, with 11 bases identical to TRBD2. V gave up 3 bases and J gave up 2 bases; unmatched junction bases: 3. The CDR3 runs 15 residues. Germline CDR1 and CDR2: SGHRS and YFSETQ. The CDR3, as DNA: TGCGCCAGCAGCTCGATAGCGGGAGGGCAAGAGACCCAGTACTTC. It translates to CASSSIAGGQETQYF.

CDR3 nucleotide sequence: TGTGCCAGCAGCTTGGGGTCAGGGTATCAGCCCCAGCATTTT. It encodes CASSLGSGYQPQHF. The chain has TRBV11-2 and TRBJ1-5, with a tentative D call TRBD1 (5 bases). The V end lost 3 bases, the J end lost 5 bases, and 11 bases lay between the germline ends. Germline lookup yields CDR1 SGHAT and CDR2 FQNNGV. This CDR3 has 14 amino acids.

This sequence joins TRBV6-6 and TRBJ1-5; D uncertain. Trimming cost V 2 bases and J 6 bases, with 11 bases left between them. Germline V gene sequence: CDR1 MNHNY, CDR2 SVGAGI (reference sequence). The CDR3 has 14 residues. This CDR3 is CASSYHQEAQPQHF. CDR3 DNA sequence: TGTGCCAGCAGTTACCACCAGGAGGCTCAGCCCCAGCATTTT.

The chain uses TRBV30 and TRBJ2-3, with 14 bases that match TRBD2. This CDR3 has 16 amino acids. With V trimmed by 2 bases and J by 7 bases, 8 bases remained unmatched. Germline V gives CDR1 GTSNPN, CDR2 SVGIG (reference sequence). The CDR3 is CAWSLVGTSGRNTQYF. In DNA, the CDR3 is TGTGCCTGGAGTTTAGTTGGGACTAGCGGGAGAAATACGCAGTATTTT.

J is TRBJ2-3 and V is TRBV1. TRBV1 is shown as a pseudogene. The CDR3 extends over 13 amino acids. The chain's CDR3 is CTSSCNLTDTQYF. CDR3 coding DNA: TGCACCAGCAGCTGTAACCTCACAGATACGCAGTATTTT.

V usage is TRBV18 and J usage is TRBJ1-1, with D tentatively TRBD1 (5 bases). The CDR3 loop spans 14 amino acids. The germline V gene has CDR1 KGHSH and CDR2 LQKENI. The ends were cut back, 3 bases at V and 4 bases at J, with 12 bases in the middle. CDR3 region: CASSPQGLSTEAFF. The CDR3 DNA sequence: TGTGCCAGCTCACCTCAGGGCCTGAGCACTGAAGCTTTCTTT.

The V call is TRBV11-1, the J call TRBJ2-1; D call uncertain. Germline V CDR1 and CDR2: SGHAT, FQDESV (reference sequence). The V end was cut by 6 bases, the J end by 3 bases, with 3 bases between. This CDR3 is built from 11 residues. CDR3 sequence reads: CASRNYNEQFF. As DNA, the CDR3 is TGTGCCAGCAGAAACTACAATGAGCAGTTCTTC.

The CDR3 sequence is CASSIFTWDLNTEAFF. The DNA of the CDR3 is TGTGCCAGTAGTATTTTTACTTGGGATCTGAACACTGAAGCTTTCTTT. The chain carries TRBV19 and TRBJ1-1, with no clear D. CDR1 LNHDA and CDR2 SQIVND come from the germline V gene (reference sequence). The length of the CDR3 is 16 residues. V lost 3 bases and J lost 0, with 14 bases in between.

The CDR3 DNA is TGCGCCAGCAGCTCACGAGGGACAGGGGATGAGCCCCAGCATTTT. The encoded protein is CASSSRGTGDEPQHF. This chain joins TRBV5-1 and TRBJ1-5; 10 bases fit TRBD1. The J segment lost 8 bases and the V segment lost 3 bases, leaving 8 bases of the junction unmatched. The CDR3 has 15 amino acids. The germline V gene has CDR1 SGHRS and CDR2 YFSETQ.

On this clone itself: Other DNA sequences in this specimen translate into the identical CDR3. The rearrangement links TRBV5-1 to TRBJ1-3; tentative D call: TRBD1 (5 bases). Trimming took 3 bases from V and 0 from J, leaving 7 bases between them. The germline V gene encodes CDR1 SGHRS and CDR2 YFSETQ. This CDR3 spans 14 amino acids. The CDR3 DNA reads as TGCGCCAGCAGCTCTGGGGGCTCTGGAAACACCATATATTTT. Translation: CASSSGGSGNTIYF.

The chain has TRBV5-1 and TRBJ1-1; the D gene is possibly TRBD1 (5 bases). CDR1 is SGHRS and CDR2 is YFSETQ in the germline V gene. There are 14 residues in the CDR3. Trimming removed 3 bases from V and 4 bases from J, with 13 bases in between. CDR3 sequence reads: CASSSLRETTEAFF. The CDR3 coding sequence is TGCGCCAGCAGCTCCCTCAGGGAAACCACTGAAGCTTTCTTT.

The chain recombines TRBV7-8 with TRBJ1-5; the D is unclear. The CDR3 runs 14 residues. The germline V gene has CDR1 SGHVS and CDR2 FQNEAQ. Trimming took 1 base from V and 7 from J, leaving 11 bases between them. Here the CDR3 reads CASSLVGYPQPQHF. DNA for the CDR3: TGTGCCAGCAGCTTAGTTGGGTATCCCCAGCCCCAGCATTTT.

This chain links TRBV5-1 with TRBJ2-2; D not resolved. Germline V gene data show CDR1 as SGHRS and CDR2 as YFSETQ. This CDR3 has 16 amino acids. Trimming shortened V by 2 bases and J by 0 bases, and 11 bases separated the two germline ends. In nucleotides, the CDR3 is TGCGCCAGCAGCTTAGGTTCTTCCTCGAACACCGGGGAGCTGTTTTTT. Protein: CASSLGSSSNTGELFF.

CDR3 amino acids: CASSLAGGYSGYTF. The CDR3 DNA reads TGTGCCAGCAGCTTGGCGGGGGGGTACTCGGGCTACACCTTC. V is TRBV5-5 and J is TRBJ1-2, with a weak D call TRBD1 (5 bases). V was clipped by 0 bases and J by 8 bases, with 14 bases between them. The CDR3 extends over 14 amino acids. Germline lookup yields CDR1 SGHKS and CDR2 YYEKEE (reference sequence).

CDR3 amino acids: CASSLDLSLRGNTIYF. The CDR3 DNA reads as TGTGCCAGCAGCTTGGATCTGTCCCTTCGCGGAAACACCATATATTTT. The chain employs TRBV5-6 and TRBJ1-3; the D is unclear. CDR3 length equals 16 residues. The germline V and J ends were trimmed by 0 bases and 4 bases, with 14 bases remaining between them. Germline V CDR1 and CDR2: SGHDT, YYEEEE.

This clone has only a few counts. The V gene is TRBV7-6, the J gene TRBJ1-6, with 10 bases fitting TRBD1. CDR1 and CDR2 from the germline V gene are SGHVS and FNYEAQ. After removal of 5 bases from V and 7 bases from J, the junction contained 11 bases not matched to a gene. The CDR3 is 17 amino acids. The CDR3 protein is CASSAAWGTGANSPLHF. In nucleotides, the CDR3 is TGTGCCAGCAGCGCCGCCTGGGGGACAGGGGCAAATTCACCCCTCCACTTT.

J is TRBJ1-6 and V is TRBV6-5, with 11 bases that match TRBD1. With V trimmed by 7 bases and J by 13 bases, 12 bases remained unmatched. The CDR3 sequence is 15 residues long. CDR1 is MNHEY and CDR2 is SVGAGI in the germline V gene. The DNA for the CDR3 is TGTGCCAGCACCCGGGCGGGGACAGGGGGGAGGCCCCTCCACTTT. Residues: CASTRAGTGGRPLHF.

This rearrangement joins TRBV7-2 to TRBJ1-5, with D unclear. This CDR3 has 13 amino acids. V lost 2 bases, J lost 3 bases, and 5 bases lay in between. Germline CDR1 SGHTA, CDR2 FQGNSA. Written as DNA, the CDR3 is TGTGCCAGCAGCTTAAACTTCAATCAGCCCCAGCATTTT. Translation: CASSLNFNQPQHF.

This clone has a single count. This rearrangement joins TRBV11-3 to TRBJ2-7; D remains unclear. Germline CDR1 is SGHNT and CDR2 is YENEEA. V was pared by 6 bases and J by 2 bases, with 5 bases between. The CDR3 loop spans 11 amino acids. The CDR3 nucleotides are TGTGCCAGCAGTCGAGCCTACGAGCAGTACTTC. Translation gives CASSRAYEQYF.

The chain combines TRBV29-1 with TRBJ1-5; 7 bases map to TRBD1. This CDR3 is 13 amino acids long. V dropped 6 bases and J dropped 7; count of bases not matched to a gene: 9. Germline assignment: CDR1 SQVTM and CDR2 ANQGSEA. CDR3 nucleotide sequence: TGCAGCGTACTGACAGGGAATAGCCAGCCCCAGCATTTT. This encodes CSVLTGNSQPQHF.

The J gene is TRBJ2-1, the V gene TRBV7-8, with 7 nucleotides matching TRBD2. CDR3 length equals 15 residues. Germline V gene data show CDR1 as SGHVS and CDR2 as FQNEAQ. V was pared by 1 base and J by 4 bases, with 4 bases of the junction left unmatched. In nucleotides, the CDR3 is TGTGCCAGCAGCTTAGATCGCGGGGGTTACAATGAGCAGTTCTTC. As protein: CASSLDRGGYNEQFF.

DNA of the CDR3: TGTGCCAGCTCACCCGTTACAGGGACCACTGAAGCTTTCTTT. It yields the protein CASSPVTGTTEAFF. The chain recombines TRBV18 with TRBJ1-1; the D gene is possibly TRBD1 (6 bases). V was cut by 3 bases and J by 4 bases, with 12 bases left in between. The CDR3 sequence is 14 residues long. The germline CDR1 and CDR2 sequences are KGHSH and LQKENI.

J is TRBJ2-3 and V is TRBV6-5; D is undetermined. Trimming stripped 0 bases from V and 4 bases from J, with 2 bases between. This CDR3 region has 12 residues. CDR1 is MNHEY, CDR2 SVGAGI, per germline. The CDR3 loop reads CASSYSSDTQYF. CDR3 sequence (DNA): TGTGCCAGCAGTTACTCGTCAGATACGCAGTATTTT.

The CDR3 region is CASSARERYTDTQYF. As DNA, the CDR3 is TGTGCCAGCAGCGCTCGAGAAAGGTACACAGATACGCAGTATTTT. The chain has TRBV9 and TRBJ2-3; D remains ambiguous. From germline, CDR1 is SGDLS and CDR2 YYNGEE. This CDR3 is built from 15 residues. Trimming took off 3 bases at V and 2 bases at J, with 13 bases between the two ends.